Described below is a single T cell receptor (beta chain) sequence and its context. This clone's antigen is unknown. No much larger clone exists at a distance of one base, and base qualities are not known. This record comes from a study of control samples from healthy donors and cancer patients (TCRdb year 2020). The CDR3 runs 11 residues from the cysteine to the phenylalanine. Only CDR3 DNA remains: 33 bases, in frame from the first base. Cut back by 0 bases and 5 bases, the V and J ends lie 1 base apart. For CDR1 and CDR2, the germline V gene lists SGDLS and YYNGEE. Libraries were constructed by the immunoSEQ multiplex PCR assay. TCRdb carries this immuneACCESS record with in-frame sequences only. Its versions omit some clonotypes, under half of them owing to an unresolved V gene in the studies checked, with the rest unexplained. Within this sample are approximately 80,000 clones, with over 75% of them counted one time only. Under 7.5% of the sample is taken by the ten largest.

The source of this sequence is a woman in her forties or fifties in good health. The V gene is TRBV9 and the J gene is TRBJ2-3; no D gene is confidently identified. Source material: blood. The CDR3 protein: CASSVGDTQYF. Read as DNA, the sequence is TGTGCCAGCAGCGTAGGAGATACGCAGTATTTT.